The entry below gives a single TCR beta chain sequence along with its context. This clone's antigen is unknown. Nothing much larger sits one base from this clone, and base qualities are not available. The sample originates from a study of blood T cells in healthy people across ages (dated by TCRdb to between 2014 and 2016). Describing the broader study: Template switching captured roughly one uniquely barcoded TCR beta cDNA molecule per two T cells in model experiments. Using deep sequencing normalized with unique cDNA molecular identifiers, the study measured how TCR beta repertoire diversity changes with age. Donors were grouped into four age groups: young (average approximately 15 years), middle-aged (39), aged (around 62) and long-lived (approximately 75). Donors of different ages were randomly distributed across sequencing lanes to avoid experimental bias. Using the same blood draw, the study looked at two additional independent replicas of 1 million unique cDNA reads for two donors, one aged 18 to 30 and the other aged 80 or older. Summary of the overall study and its limitations: Because profiling used bulk unsorted PBMCs, naive and antigen-experienced compartments could not be compared conclusively. Estimates of total diversity based on one million sequenced T cells were regarded as lower bounds and as underestimates. Because donor CMV infection status was unknown, age-related changes in expanded clonotypes were potentially confounded. A strong correlation was found between observed TCR beta diversity and the percentage of naive T cells measured by flow cytometry. Compared with the aged group, the long-lived group had more naive CD4+ T cells, fewer expanded clones and increased TCR diversity, suggesting age selection. As age increased, observed TCR beta diversity per million T cells dropped in a roughly linear way, and a significant reduction was already evident by age 40.

The CDR3 goes from the cysteine to the phenylalanine over 13 residues. The CDR3 DNA has 39 bases and is translated from base 1. Taken from the germline V gene, the CDR1 and CDR2 loops are MDHEN and SYDVKM. The donors were about 40 Caucasian individuals from Russia, aged roughly 6 to 90 years, who were systemically healthy. Each donor gave ten milliliters of peripheral blood, drawn into EDTA-treated Vacutainer tubes. Ficoll-Paque density-gradient centrifugation was used to isolate PBMCs, with at least 7 million per sample. Total RNA was extracted from PBMCs with Trizol reagent, with at least 6 micrograms obtained per sample. The percentages of naive CD45RAhigh/CD27high T cells were determined by flow cytometry on a PBMC aliquot from every donor. Library preparation used 5' RACE. Reads for this sample came from an Illumina HiSeq 2500. A second PCR of roughly 7 to 11 cycles was performed with a sample-barcoded 5' primer and a J-beta primer mix. A template-switch 5' adaptor carrying 12 random nucleotides introduced a unique molecular identifier onto each TCR beta cDNA molecule. At least 2.5 million CDR3-containing paired-end reads were obtained from each sample. First-strand cDNA was synthesized from all RNA with the Mint cDNA synthesis kit, primed by a TRBC-specific oligonucleotide. Following uracil-DNA glycosylase treatment, a first 18-cycle PCR with universal primers M1SS and BC2_uni_R was performed on all cDNA. The original methods were these. Each sample was normalized by randomly selecting 1 million high-quality reads, each carrying a distinct molecular identifier. Instead of being binned into consensus sequences, reads that shared molecular identifiers were thrown out. MiTCR, with a Q25 quality threshold and the strictest error-elimination algorithm, was used for CDR3 identification, clonotype clustering and error correction. A nonparametric unseen species model with Euler transformation was used to estimate a lower bound on total TCR beta diversity. TCRdb's own reprocessing of the public reads used fastp at Q25 and MiXCR and kept productive beta chains. Entries are consolidated by CDR3 protein sequence, retaining the most common genes and DNA. The V and J calls were not made by the authors but by TCRdb's processing. The sample table contains 1.5 million to 2 million distinct CDR3 sequences; only one count was recorded for approximately 32% of them. About 10% of the sample belongs to the ten largest clones.

The source material was blood. The chain links TRBV28 with TRBJ2-7, and TRBD2 matches 8 of the central bases. The DNA end lines up better with TRBJ2-5; the J call may be wrong. This clonotype was sampled from a woman aged 30 to 39 in good health. CDR3 sequence: CASHGTSKETQYF. The nucleotide sequence is given as TGTGCCAGCCACGGGACTAGTAAAGAGACCCAGTACTTC.